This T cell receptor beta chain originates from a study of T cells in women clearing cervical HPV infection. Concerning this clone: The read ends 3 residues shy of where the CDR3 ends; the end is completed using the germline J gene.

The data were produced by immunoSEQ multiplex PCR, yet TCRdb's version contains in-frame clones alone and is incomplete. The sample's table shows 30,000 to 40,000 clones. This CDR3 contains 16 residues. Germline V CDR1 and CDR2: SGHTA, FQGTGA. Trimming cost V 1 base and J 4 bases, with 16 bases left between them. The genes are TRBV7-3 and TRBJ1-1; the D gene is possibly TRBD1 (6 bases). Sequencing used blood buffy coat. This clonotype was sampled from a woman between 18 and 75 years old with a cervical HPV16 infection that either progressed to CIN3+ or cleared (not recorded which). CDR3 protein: CASSLIGGERSTEAFF. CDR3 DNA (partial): TGTGCCAGCAGCTTAATAGGGGGGGAGAGGAGCACTGAA.